The 2 T cell receptor beta chains given below trace back to one sample, sequenced in a study of T cell responses to AZD1222 COVID-19 vaccine. The repertoire was sequenced with immunoSEQ multiplex PCR; TCRdb's copy has only in-frame clones and lacks some. This table holds about 120,000 clones, around 93% found once. The sample in question was peripheral blood, obtained on day 0 of AZD1222 vaccination. The receptor set was obtained from an adult in good health.

The chain couples TRBV5-1 to TRBJ1-6; TRBD1 matches at 9 bases. Germline V lookup: CDR1 SGHRS, CDR2 YFSETQ. This CDR3 has 17 residues. The V segment lost 4 bases and the J segment 9 bases; nucleotides outside the gene matches: 14. CDR3 sequence reads: CASSKVNPGQGLSPLHF. DNA for the CDR3: TGCGCCAGCAGCAAAGTCAACCCGGGACAGGGCCTTTCACCCCTCCACTTT.

The chain has TRBV6-2 or TRBV6-3 and TRBJ1-1, with 7 bases matching TRBD1. The CDR3 loop spans 15 amino acids. J was trimmed by 4 bases and V by 2 bases; bases with no gene match: 7. Germline V gene sequence: CDR1 MNHEY, CDR2 SVGEGT. The DNA for the CDR3 is TGTGCCAGCAGTTACCGACAGGGAATGGGCACTGAAGCTTTCTTT. Translating it yields CASSYRQGMGTEAFF.